The T cell receptor beta chain under discussion was sequenced for a study of T cell clonality in common variable immunodeficiency. In this sample, this clone turned up many times. The read stops 3 residues short of the end of the CDR3; the missing end is completed from the germline J gene. With 5 bases clipped from V and 0 bases from J, the junction kept 10 bases outside the gene matches. This CDR3 spans 16 amino acids. Germline CDR1 and CDR2: SGHVS and FQNEAQ. Control and CVID samples contributed equal amounts of genomic DNA. Sequenced by immunoSEQ multiplex PCR; TCRdb stores in-frame clones only, minus some. The sample shows some 64,000 clones, none of them appearing just once. Blood samples were heparinized, about 4.5 to 8 ml per donor.

The J gene is TRBJ2-7, the V gene TRBV7-8, with TRBD1 matching 7 bases. The source is a person between 18 and 70 years old in good health. Sequencing used peripheral blood mononuclear cells. CDR3 in amino acids: CASSPLAGGISYEQYF. Incomplete CDR3 DNA: TGTGCCAGCAGCCCATTAGCAGGGGGAATCTCCTACGAG. The full variable domain, with the rest looked up from reference TRBV7-8 and TRBJ2-7, is GAGVSQSPRYKVAKRGQDVALRCDPISGHVSLFWYQQALGQGPEFLTYFQNEAQLDKSGLPSDRFFAERPEGSVSTLKIQRTQQEDSAVYLCASSPLAGGISYEQYFGPGTRLTVT.